This record looks at one T cell receptor beta chain sequence and its context. The antigen is undetermined. V lost 6 bases, J lost 5 bases, and 7 bases stayed unmatched. The CDR3 covers 14 residues. Germline CDR1 and CDR2: SGHTA and FQGNSA. The sample is drawn from a study of blood T cells in healthy people across ages. Study-level points and caveats: In long-lived donors, naive CD4+ cell counts and diversity exceeded those of aged donors.

The use of a sample-barcoded 5' primer and a J-beta primer mix characterized a second PCR of about 7 to 12 cycles. The study obtained at least 2.5 million CDR3-containing paired-end reads from every sample. MiXCR, run by TCRdb on the 5' RACE reads, gives a single entry per CDR3 protein. The sample yields about 970,000 distinct CDR3 sequences, roughly 47% seen once. Sample: blood. The rearrangement links TRBV7-2 to TRBJ2-7; 10 positions agree with TRBD2. This receptor was taken from a woman aged 55-70 years in good health. Here the CDR3 DNA reads TGTGCCAGCAGTAAAGCGGGAGGGCCCCACGAGCAGTACTTC. It yields the protein CASSKAGGPHEQYF.